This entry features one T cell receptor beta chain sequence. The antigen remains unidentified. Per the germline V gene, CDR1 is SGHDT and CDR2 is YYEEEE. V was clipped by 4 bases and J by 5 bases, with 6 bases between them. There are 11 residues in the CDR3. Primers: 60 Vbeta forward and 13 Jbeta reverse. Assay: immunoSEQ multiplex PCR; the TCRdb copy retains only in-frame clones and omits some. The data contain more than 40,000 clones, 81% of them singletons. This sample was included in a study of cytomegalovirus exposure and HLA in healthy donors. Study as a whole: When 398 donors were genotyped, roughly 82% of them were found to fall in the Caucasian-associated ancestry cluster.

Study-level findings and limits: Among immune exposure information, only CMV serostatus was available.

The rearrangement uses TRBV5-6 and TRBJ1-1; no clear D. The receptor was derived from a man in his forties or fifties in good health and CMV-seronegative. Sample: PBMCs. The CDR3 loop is CASSLGTEAFF. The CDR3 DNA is TGTGCCAGCAGCCTAGGAACTGAAGCTTTCTTT.